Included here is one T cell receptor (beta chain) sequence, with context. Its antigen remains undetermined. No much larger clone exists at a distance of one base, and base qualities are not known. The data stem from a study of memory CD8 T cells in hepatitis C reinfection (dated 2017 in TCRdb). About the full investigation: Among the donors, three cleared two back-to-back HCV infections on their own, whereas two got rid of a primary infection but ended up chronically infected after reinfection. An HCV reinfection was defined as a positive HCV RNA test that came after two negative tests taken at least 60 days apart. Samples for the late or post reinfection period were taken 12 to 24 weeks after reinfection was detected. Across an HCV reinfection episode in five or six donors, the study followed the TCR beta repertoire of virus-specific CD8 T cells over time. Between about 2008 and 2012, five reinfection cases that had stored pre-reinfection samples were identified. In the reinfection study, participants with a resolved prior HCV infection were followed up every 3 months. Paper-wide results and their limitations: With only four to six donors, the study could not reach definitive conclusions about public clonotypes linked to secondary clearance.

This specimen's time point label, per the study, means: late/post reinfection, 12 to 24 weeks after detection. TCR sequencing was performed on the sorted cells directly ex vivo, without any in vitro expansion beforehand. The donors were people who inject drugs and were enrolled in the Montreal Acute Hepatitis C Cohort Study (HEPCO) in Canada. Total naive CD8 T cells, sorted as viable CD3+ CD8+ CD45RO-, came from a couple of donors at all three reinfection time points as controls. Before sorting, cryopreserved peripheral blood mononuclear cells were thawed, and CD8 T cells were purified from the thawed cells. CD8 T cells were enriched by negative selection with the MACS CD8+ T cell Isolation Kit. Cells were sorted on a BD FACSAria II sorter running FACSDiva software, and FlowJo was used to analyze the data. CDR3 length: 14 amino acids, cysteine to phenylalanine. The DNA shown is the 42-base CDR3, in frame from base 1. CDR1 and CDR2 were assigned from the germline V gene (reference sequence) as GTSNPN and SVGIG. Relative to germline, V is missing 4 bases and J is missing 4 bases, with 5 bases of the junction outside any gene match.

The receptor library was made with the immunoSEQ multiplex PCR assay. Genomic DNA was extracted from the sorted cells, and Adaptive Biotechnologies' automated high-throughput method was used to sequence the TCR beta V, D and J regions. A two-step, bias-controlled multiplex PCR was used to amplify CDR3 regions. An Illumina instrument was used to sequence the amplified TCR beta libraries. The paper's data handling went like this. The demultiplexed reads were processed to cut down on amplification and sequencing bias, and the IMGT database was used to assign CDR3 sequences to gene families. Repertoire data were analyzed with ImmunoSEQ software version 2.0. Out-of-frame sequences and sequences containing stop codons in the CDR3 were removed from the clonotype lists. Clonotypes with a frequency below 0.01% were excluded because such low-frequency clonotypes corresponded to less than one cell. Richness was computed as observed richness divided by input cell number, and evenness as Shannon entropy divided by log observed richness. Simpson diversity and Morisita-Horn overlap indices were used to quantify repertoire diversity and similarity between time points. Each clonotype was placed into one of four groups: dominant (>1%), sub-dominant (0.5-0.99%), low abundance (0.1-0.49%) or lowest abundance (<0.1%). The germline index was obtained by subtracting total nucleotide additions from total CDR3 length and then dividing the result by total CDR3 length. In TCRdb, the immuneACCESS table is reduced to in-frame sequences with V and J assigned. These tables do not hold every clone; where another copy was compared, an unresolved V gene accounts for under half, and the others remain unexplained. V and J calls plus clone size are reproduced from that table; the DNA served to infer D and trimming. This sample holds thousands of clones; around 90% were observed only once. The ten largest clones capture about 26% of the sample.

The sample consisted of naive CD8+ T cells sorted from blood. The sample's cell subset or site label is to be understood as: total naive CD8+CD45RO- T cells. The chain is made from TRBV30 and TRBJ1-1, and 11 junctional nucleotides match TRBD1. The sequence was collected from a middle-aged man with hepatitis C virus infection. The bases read TGTGCCTGGACTCGGGGGACAGGGGGCACTGAAGCTTTCTTT. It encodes CAWTRGTGGTEAFF.